Below, 23 T cell receptor beta chains from the same sample are listed, as sequenced in a study of technical replicates of blood from several donors (dated by TCRdb to about 2017). Preparation of the library involved the immunoSEQ multiplex PCR assay. Here the immuneACCESS table is served through TCRdb, limited to in-frame sequences with V and J called. Missing clones are a known gap in these copies; in checked studies unresolved V genes cover under half, and the rest lacks a known reason. The sample table records about 75,000 clones; around 92% of these occur just once. 0.3% to 0.4% of the sample rests with the top ten. Sequenced: T cells isolated from PBMCs. The receptors derive from a human donor in good health. Some clones in this sample may be carry-over from other donors' samples.

The chain joins TRBV4-2 to TRBJ1-2; D remains ambiguous. CDR3 size: 14 residues. In germline, CDR1 is LGHNA, CDR2 YNFKEQ. The germline V and J ends were trimmed by 1 base and 6 bases, with 12 bases remaining between them. As DNA, the CDR3 is TGTGCCAGCAGCCAAGCGGGATTTGAAGATGGCTACACCTTC. Its protein product is CASSQAGFEDGYTF.

This sequence joins TRBV5-5 and TRBJ2-3; the D gene is possibly TRBD2 (5 bases). There are 14 residues in the CDR3. CDR1 is SGHKS, CDR2 YYEKEE, per germline (reference sequence). V was cut by 4 bases and J by 2 bases, with 11 bases left in between. The CDR3 nucleotides read TGTGCCAGCAGCCCACAGACTATCACAGATACGCAGTATTTT. It specifies CASSPQTITDTQYF. Combining the CDR3 with reference TRBV5-5 and TRBJ2-3 gives the whole variable domain DAGVTQSPTHLIKTRGQQVTLRCSPISGHKSVSWYQQVLGQGPQFIFQYYEKEERGRGNFPDRFSARQFPNYSSELNVNALLLGDSALYLCASSPQTITDTQYFGPGTRLTVL.

The chain carries TRBV6-1 and TRBJ2-5, with D tentatively TRBD2 (5 bases). This CDR3 contains 15 residues. V shed 6 bases and J shed 3 bases, with 17 bases lying between them. Germline CDR1 and CDR2: MNHNS and SASEGT. CDR3 loop: CASSPPGFWKETQYF. CDR3 DNA: TGTGCCAGCAGCCCCCCGGGGTTCTGGAAAGAGACCCAGTACTTC.

The chain has TRBV5-1 and TRBJ2-1; possibly TRBD2 for D (6 bases). This CDR3 has 16 residues. V was cut by 4 bases and J by 3 bases, with 17 bases left in between. Germline V lookup: CDR1 SGHRS, CDR2 YFSETQ. The CDR3 DNA is TGCGCCAGCAGCGGCTTCACACGGGAGCGCTACAATGAGCAGTTCTTC. Its protein product is CASSGFTRERYNEQFF.

The gene calls are TRBV6-1 and TRBJ2-1; D possibly corresponds to TRBD2 (6 bases). Deletions cut 7 bases from V and 6 bases from J, with 13 bases between. The germline V gene has CDR1 MNHNS and CDR2 SASEGT. The CDR3 consists of 13 residues. The CDR3 here is CASTNLGGNEQFF. DNA for the CDR3: TGTGCCAGCACCAACCTGGGGGGCAATGAGCAGTTCTTC.

The V gene is TRBV5-1, the J gene TRBJ1-2, with D perhaps TRBD1 (5 bases). Per the germline V gene, CDR1 is SGHRS and CDR2 is YFSETQ. V was shortened by 3 bases and J by 4 bases, with 13 bases between the two germline ends. The CDR3 loop spans 14 amino acids. Here the CDR3 reads CASSWAGGGYGYTF. In nucleotides, the CDR3 is TGCGCCAGCAGCTGGGCCGGCGGGGGCTATGGCTACACCTTC.

The chain has TRBV10-3 and TRBJ2-4, with D possibly being TRBD1 (6 bases). The CDR3 has 16 residues. The V end lost 2 bases, the J end lost 0 bases, and 11 bases lay between the germline ends. Germline CDR1 and CDR2: ENHRY and SYGVKD. This CDR3 is CAISEGTLLAKNIQYF. The CDR3 nucleotides are TGTGCCATCAGTGAGGGGACATTACTAGCCAAAAACATTCAGTACTTC.

This clone appeared a single time. The rearrangement links TRBV5-8 to TRBJ2-1, with TRBD1 matching 7 bases. This CDR3 is built from 16 residues. The germline gives CDR1 SGHTS, CDR2 YDEGEE. The trim removed 4 bases at V and 2 bases at J, leaving 9 bases unmatched. The CDR3 nucleotides read TGTGCCAGCAGCCCGCAGGGGGTCCCCGCCTACAATGAGCAGTTCTTC. Its translation is CASSPQGVPAYNEQFF.

A few counts support this clone. This chain connects TRBV20-1 to TRBJ1-1; 8 nucleotides align to TRBD1. V gave up 6 bases and J gave up 12 bases; unmatched junction bases: 9. This CDR3 has 11 amino acids. Germline V gene sequence: CDR1 DFQATT, CDR2 SNEGSKA (reference sequence). CDR3 bases: TGCAGTGCGAGTGGGACAGGTTCCCCTTTCTTT. Translating it yields CSASGTGSPFF.

This chain uses TRBV5-1 with TRBJ2-1; D is possibly TRBD2 (6 bases). The V gene's germline CDR1 is SGHRS and CDR2 YFSETQ. CDR3 size: 15 residues. V was shortened by 4 bases and J by 9 bases, with 20 bases between the two germline ends. CDR3 residues: CASSPARATAGEQFF. In DNA, the CDR3 is TGCGCCAGCAGCCCCGCCCGGGCCACAGCGGGTGAGCAGTTCTTC.

V usage is TRBV30 and J usage is TRBJ1-5; D not resolved. V lost 0 bases and J lost 3, with 6 bases in between. CDR1 and CDR2 from the germline V gene are GTSNPN and SVGIG (reference sequence). The CDR3 is 13 amino acids. The CDR3 DNA follows: TGTGCCTGGAGTGTCTCAGACAATCAGCCCCAGCATTTT. It codes for CAWSVSDNQPQHF. Looking up the rest from reference TRBV30 and TRBJ1-5 gives the full variable domain: SQTIHQWPATLVQPVGSPLSLECTVEGTSNPNLYWYRQAAGRGLQLLFYSVGIGQISSEVPQNLSASRPQDRQFILSSKKLLLSDSGFYLCAWSVSDNQPQHFGDGTRLSIL.

The chain couples TRBV11-2 to TRBJ2-7; D not resolved. Germline V CDR1 and CDR2: SGHAT, FQNNGV. Between the trimmed V and J ends, which lost 8 bases and 0 bases, there was a span of 11 bases. The CDR3 extends over 13 amino acids. The CDR3 DNA reads as TGTGCCAGCGGAGACGCGAGCTCCTACGAGCAGTACTTC. Protein product: CASGDASSYEQYF.

The V and J genes are TRBV21-1 and TRBJ2-1; TRBD2 reflects the table's D call only, with no check against the DNA. TRBV21-1 is flagged as a pseudogene. This CDR3 has 17 amino acids. CDR3 residues: CASPGGLAGEVVSEQFF. As DNA, the CDR3 is TGTGCCAGCCCGGGGGGACTAGCGGGAGAGGTTGTTAGTGAGCAGTTCTTC.

There are a few counts of this clone. The chain recombines TRBV9 with TRBJ1-1; 7 nucleotides line up with TRBD1. The CDR3 is 13 amino acids. Trimming removed 2 bases from V and 3 bases from J; junction bases left unmatched: 1. CDR1 and CDR2 from the germline V gene are SGDLS and YYNGEE. Written as DNA, the CDR3 is TGTGCCAGCAGCGTCGACAGGGACACTGAAGCTTTCTTT. It specifies CASSVDRDTEAFF. Variable domain in full (rest from reference TRBV9 and TRBJ1-1): DSGVTQTPKHLITATGQRVTLRCSPRSGDLSVYWYQQSLDQGLQFLIQYYNGEERAKGNILERFSAQQFPDLHSELNLSSLELGDSALYFCASSVDRDTEAFFGQGTRLTVV.

The chain couples TRBV18 to TRBJ2-7; 7 nucleotides align to TRBD2. The CDR3 has 13 residues. Germline loops: CDR1 KGHSH, CDR2 LQKENI. V was pared by 3 bases and J by 2 bases, with 1 base of the junction left unmatched. The CDR3: CASSPGGTYEQYF. DNA for the CDR3: TGTGCCAGCTCACCGGGGGGGACCTACGAGCAGTACTTC.

This rearrangement joins TRBV27 to TRBJ2-7; 7 bases match TRBD2. In germline, CDR1 is MNHEY, CDR2 SMNVEV (reference sequence). V gave up 4 bases and J gave up 3 bases; unmatched junction bases: 3. This CDR3 is 13 amino acids long. The CDR3 spells CASSWEGNYEQYF. Here the CDR3 DNA reads TGTGCCAGCAGTTGGGAGGGTAACTACGAGCAGTACTTC.

This rearrangement joins TRBV5-1 to TRBJ2-2; TRBD1 matches 7 bases. This CDR3 spans 15 amino acids. J gave up 4 bases and V 1 base, and 4 bases lay outside the gene matches. CDR1 is SGHRS and CDR2 is YFSETQ in the germline V gene. DNA of the CDR3: TGCGCCAGCAGCTTGACAGGGGTGGGCACCGGGGAGCTGTTTTTT. Protein: CASSLTGVGTGELFF.

The chain couples TRBV5-4 to TRBJ2-5; 9 nucleotides agree with TRBD2. Trimming at V came to 5 bases and at J to 3 bases, leaving 2 bases not matched to a gene. Per the germline V gene, CDR1 is SGHNT and CDR2 is YYREEE (reference sequence). The CDR3 is made up of 13 amino acids. The CDR3 spells CASSASGKETQYF. In nucleotides, the CDR3 is TGTGCCAGCAGTGCTAGCGGGAAAGAGACCCAGTACTTC.

V and J are TRBV5-1 and TRBJ2-2; 9 bases are a match to TRBD2. CDR1 is SGHRS and CDR2 is YFSETQ in the germline V gene. The J segment lost 5 bases and the V segment lost 2 bases, leaving 4 bases of the junction unmatched. The length of the CDR3 is 15 residues. This chain's CDR3 is CASSFGLAGTGELFF. DNA of the CDR3: TGCGCCAGCAGCTTCGGTCTAGCGGGGACCGGGGAGCTGTTTTTT.

The V gene is TRBV27, the J gene TRBJ2-1; 9 bases line up with TRBD2. The V gene end was trimmed by 2 bases and the J gene end by 8 bases; junction bases not matched to a gene: 7. This CDR3 region has 15 residues. Germline CDR1 MNHEY, CDR2 SMNVEV (reference sequence). As DNA, the CDR3 is TGTGCCAGCAGTTTAGAGGTAGTAGCGGGAGATGAGCAGTTCTTC. Protein product: CASSLEVVAGDEQFF.

The CDR3 nucleotides are TGTGCCAGCAGCACCCGGGACAGGATCTACGAGCAGTACTTC. The encoded protein is CASSTRDRIYEQYF. The rearrangement links TRBV11-2 to TRBJ2-7; TRBD1 matches at 8 bases. Germline V lookup: CDR1 SGHAT, CDR2 FQNNGV. This CDR3 has 14 residues. V lost 5 bases and J lost 3; bases outside the gene matches: 6.

This chain uses TRBV2 with TRBJ2-7, with 8 bases that match TRBD2. Germline lookup yields CDR1 SNHLY and CDR2 FYNNEI. The junction had 11 bases not matched to a gene; V was cut back by 6 bases and J by 4 bases. The CDR3 contains 15 residues. The CDR3 coding sequence is TGTGCCAGCAGCCTACCGGGACTAGTAGTTTACGAGCAGTACTTC. Translating gives CASSLPGLVVYEQYF.

The chain uses TRBV15 and TRBJ2-3, with TRBD2 matching 11 bases. This CDR3 comprises 14 residues. The germline V gene encodes CDR1 LNHNV and CDR2 YYDKDF (reference sequence). The V segment lost 10 bases and the J segment 2 bases; nucleotides outside the gene matches: 5. DNA for the CDR3: TGTGCCATTCGACTAGCGGGGAACACAGATACGCAGTATTTT. It codes for CAIRLAGNTDTQYF.